This T cell receptor (beta chain) was recorded in a study of graft-versus-host responses after intestinal transplantation. A remark on this clone: Its specificity is unknown.

Broader study findings: GvH clonotypes were identified within recipient marrow, with a subset emerging first in ileum or blood.

Repertoires were generated with immunoSEQ multiplex PCR, while TCRdb's copy carries only in-frame clones and drops some. The table shows around 13,000 clones, with 93% occurring only once. The material sequenced was PBMCs, taken roughly 930 days after intestinal transplantation. The clonotype originates from a human patient who received an intestinal transplant, so some T cells may come from the graft donor.

The CDR3 here is CASSQSTGGYTF. The CDR3 DNA reads as TGCGCCAGCAGTCAATCGACGGGTGGCTACACCTTC. The V and J genes are TRBV23-1 and TRBJ1-2; D not resolved. TRBV23-1 is an open reading frame, and its role is uncertain. V dropped 0 bases and J dropped 7 bases, with 6 bases sitting between them. CDR3 length equals 12 residues.